These 26 T cell receptor beta chains originate from one sample sequenced in a study of T-cell memory formation after mild COVID-19. TCRdb reprocessed the 5' RACE reads via MiXCR and lists one record per CDR3 protein. This sample yields 85,000 to 120,000 distinct CDR3 sequences, of which 15% to 20% are seen a single time; 28% belongs to the top ten. Material for sequencing was PBMCs or a T cell subset sorted from them (not recorded which). The origin of the receptors is an adult woman who had mild COVID-19 (a few samples of this study predate the infection). Cell type and time point are not known.

V is TRBV2 and J is TRBJ2-7; TRBD1 matches 9 bases. V lost 3 bases to trimming and J lost 3 bases; unmatched junction nucleotides: 6. Germline V CDR1 and CDR2: SNHLY, FYNNEI. The length of the CDR3 is 15 residues. This CDR3 is CASSETGQGRYEQYF. The CDR3 DNA reads TGTGCCAGCAGTGAGACGGGACAGGGACGCTACGAGCAGTACTTC.

This clonotype was observed a handful of times. V and J are TRBV5-6 and TRBJ2-2; D is possibly TRBD2 (6 bases). The length of the CDR3 is 17 residues. Trimming shortened V by 1 base and J by 6 bases, and 19 bases separated the two germline ends. CDR1 SGHDT and CDR2 YYEEEE come from the germline V gene. The CDR3 DNA follows: TGTGCCAGCAGCTTGCTCCTGCCCTCCCTAGCGTCCGGGGAGCTGTTTTTT. It translates to CASSLLLPSLASGELFF.

The genes are TRBV24-1 and TRBJ2-3; D might be TRBD2 (5 bases). CDR1 is KGHDR, CDR2 SFDVKD, per germline. V lost 6 bases and J 4 bases, leaving 19 bases between the germline ends. The CDR3 consists of 16 residues. In DNA, the CDR3 is TGTGCCACCAGTTATTATGAGCCCACCGGGGCAGATACGCAGTATTTT. It specifies CATSYYEPTGADTQYF.

V gene TRBV4-1 combines with J gene TRBJ2-1, with D perhaps being TRBD1 or TRBD2 (5 bases each). In germline, CDR1 is MGHRA, CDR2 YSYEKL. CDR3 length: 18 residues. With 4 bases removed from V and 0 bases from J, the gap between germline ends came to 19 bases. For the CDR3, the DNA is TGCGCCAGCAGCCTCACTACTAACGGGGACGCCTCCTACAATGAGCAGTTCTTC. Protein sequence: CASSLTTNGDASYNEQFF.

There are a few counts of this clonotype. The chain has TRBV5-1 and TRBJ2-2, with D hard to call. CDR1 is SGHRS, CDR2 YFSETQ, per germline. V shed 6 bases and J shed 7 bases, with 7 bases lying between them. The CDR3 is made up of 11 amino acids. The CDR3 is CASIRDGELFF. The CDR3 nucleotides are TGCGCCAGCATTAGGGACGGGGAGCTGTTTTTT.

This clonotype was seen only a few times. The J gene is TRBJ2-1, the V gene TRBV6-6; TRBD1 matches 7 bases. The CDR3 has 14 amino acids. The ends lost 5 bases at V and 7 bases at J; junction bases unmatched: 8. Germline V gene sequence: CDR1 MNHNY, CDR2 SVGAGI (reference sequence). The CDR3 protein is CASSHTPRGNEQFF. The CDR3 DNA follows: TGTGCCAGCAGTCACACTCCCAGGGGGAATGAGCAGTTCTTC.

This clonotype was observed a handful of times. The V gene is TRBV7-8, the J gene TRBJ2-3; D is unclear. Germline lookup yields CDR1 SGHVS and CDR2 FQNEAQ. The V and J ends lost 4 bases and 4 bases respectively, with 9 bases between them. The CDR3 is 13 residues long. In DNA form, the CDR3 reads TGTGCCAGCAGCTCACGTGTATCAGATACGCAGTATTTT. Protein product: CASSSRVSDTQYF.

This clonotype appeared a few times. The V gene is TRBV27, the J gene TRBJ2-2; TRBD2 matches at 14 bases. After removal of 6 bases from V and 4 bases from J, the junction contained 10 bases not matched to a gene. The length of the CDR3 is 18 residues. Germline CDR1 reads MNHEY; CDR2 reads SMNVEV (reference sequence). CDR3 residues: CASSSGLAGVVPTGELFF. The CDR3 DNA follows: TGTGCCAGCAGCTCGGGACTAGCGGGAGTCGTTCCCACCGGGGAGCTGTTTTTT.

As for this clonotype: The junction and the germline gene differ at one end; a read error may be behind it. The chain is built from TRBV12-5 and TRBJ2-1; 7 positions agree with TRBD2. The CDR3 covers 11 residues. The germline V gene has CDR1 LGHNT and CDR2 FRNRAP. CDR3 DNA sequence: TGTGCTAGTGGACGGGGGGACGTCGGCCTCTTC. It is translated as CASGRGDVGLF. Full variable domain (outside the CDR3, taken from reference TRBV12-5 and TRBJ2-1): DARVTQTPRHKVTEMGQEVTMRCQPILGHNTVFWYRQTMMQGLELLAYFRNRAPLDDSGMPKDRFSAEMPDATLATLKIQPSEPRDSAVYFCASGRGDVGLFGPGTRLTVL.

This clonotype has at least ten counts. This chain connects TRBV6-2 or TRBV6-3 to TRBJ2-5, with D tentatively TRBD1 (5 bases). The CDR3 runs to 13 residues. With 2 bases removed from V and 3 bases from J, the gap between germline ends came to 7 bases. Looked up from germline, CDR1 is MNHEY and CDR2 is SVGEGT. The CDR3 DNA follows: TGTGCCAGCAGTTACGGGGCTGAAGAGACCCAGTACTTC. As protein: CASSYGAEETQYF.

The J gene is TRBJ1-2, the V gene TRBV6-2 or TRBV6-3; possible D gene TRBD1, 5 bases. Germline values: CDR1 MNHEY, CDR2 SVGEGT. V was shortened by 7 bases and J by 8 bases, with 17 bases between the two germline ends. This CDR3 is 13 amino acids long. CDR3 coding DNA: TGTGCCAGCATCGACGGGGCGGCTGAAGGCTACACCTTC. Its protein is CASIDGAAEGYTF.

The V gene is TRBV11-2, the J gene TRBJ2-2, with unresolved D. Trimming shortened V by 1 base and J by 0 bases, and 9 bases separated the two germline ends. The CDR3 loop spans 16 amino acids. Germline-derived CDR1 and CDR2 are SGHAT and FQNNGV. The DNA of the CDR3 is TGTGCCAGCAGCTTAGGATCAGCGTCGAACACCGGGGAGCTGTTTTTT. Translated: CASSLGSASNTGELFF.

The V call is TRBV11-2, the J call TRBJ1-2; D may be TRBD1 (5 bases). Trimming took off 1 base at V and 3 bases at J, with 15 bases between the two ends. The CDR3 runs 16 residues. Germline V CDR1 and CDR2: SGHAT, FQNNGV. CDR3 region: CASSLGRASSDYGYTF. The CDR3 DNA follows: TGTGCCAGCAGCTTAGGCAGGGCCAGTTCCGACTATGGCTACACCTTC.

The gene calls are TRBV29-1 and TRBJ2-3; 9 bases are shared with TRBD2. Losses at the gene ends were 6 bases for V and 4 bases for J; bases not matched to a gene: 8. CDR3 length: 14 amino acids. Germline V gene lookup returns CDR1 SQVTM and CDR2 ANQGSEA. CDR3 region: CSVETGLAADTQYF. Here the CDR3 DNA reads TGCAGCGTGGAGACGGGACTAGCAGCAGATACGCAGTATTTT.

J is TRBJ2-3 and V is TRBV9; no definite D call. Germline V CDR1 and CDR2: SGDLS, YYNGEE. This CDR3 contains 15 residues. V was clipped by 0 bases and J by 1 base, with 9 bases between them. Here the CDR3 reads CASSVACTGTDTQYF. The CDR3 DNA reads TGTGCCAGCAGCGTAGCTTGTACAGGCACAGATACGCAGTATTTT. Full variable domain (remainder filled in from reference TRBV9 and TRBJ2-3): DSGVTQTPKHLITATGQRVTLRCSPRSGDLSVYWYQQSLDQGLQFLIQYYNGEERAKGNILERFSAQQFPDLHSELNLSSLELGDSALYFCASSVACTGTDTQYFGPGTRLTVL.

The CDR3 nucleotides are TGCGCCAGCAGCCAAGAGACTAGCGGGTTGTACGAGCAGTACTTC. This codes for CASSQETSGLYEQYF. The J gene is TRBJ2-7, the V gene TRBV4-1, with TRBD2 matching over 10 bases. Germline V gene lookup returns CDR1 MGHRA and CDR2 YSYEKL. The CDR3 length is 15 residues. J lost 4 bases, V lost 0 bases, and 3 bases had no gene match.

This clonotype has a handful of counts. Relative to the germline gene, one junction end is altered; a read error may explain this. This rearrangement joins TRBV24-1 to TRBJ2-3; 7 bases align to TRBD1. The CDR3 consists of 14 residues. CDR1 and CDR2 from the germline V gene are KGHDR and SFDVKD. The CDR3 sequence: CATSDFNRGDTQYF. As DNA, the CDR3 is TGTGCCACTAGTGATTTTAACAGGGGAGATACGCAGTATTTT.

This clonotype has a count of ten or more. The CDR3 DNA reads TGCGCCAGCAGCTTGGGACAGGGGGAAACTGAAGCTTTCTTT. This codes for CASSLGQGETEAFF. The gene calls are TRBV5-1 and TRBJ1-1; 9 bases agree with TRBD1. This CDR3 region has 14 residues. Per the germline V gene, CDR1 is SGHRS and CDR2 is YFSETQ. The junction had 2 bases not matched to a gene; V was cut back by 0 bases and J by 5 bases.

This clonotype was seen at least ten times. V gene TRBV20-1 combines with J gene TRBJ2-7, with D possibly TRBD2 on 7 matching bases. V lost 0 bases, J lost 2 bases, and 14 bases lay in between. This CDR3 contains 15 residues. CDR1 DFQATT and CDR2 SNEGSKA come from the germline V gene (reference sequence). This CDR3 reads CSARDGAGAPYEQYF. DNA of the CDR3: TGCAGTGCTAGAGACGGCGCGGGGGCCCCCTACGAGCAGTACTTC.

The chain employs TRBV2 and TRBJ2-7, with 8 bases that match TRBD2. Germline V gives CDR1 SNHLY, CDR2 FYNNEI. This CDR3 spans 13 amino acids. The V segment lost 7 bases and the J segment 2 bases; nucleotides outside the gene matches: 4. The CDR3 spells CASKATSAYEQYF. As DNA, the CDR3 is TGTGCCAGCAAGGCGACTAGCGCCTACGAGCAGTACTTC.

The chain has TRBV4-1 and TRBJ2-3, with D uncertain. V lost 3 bases and J 3 bases, leaving 7 bases between the germline ends. The germline V gene has CDR1 MGHRA and CDR2 YSYEKL. The length of the CDR3 is 13 residues. CDR3 residues: CASSQTYTDTQYF. As DNA, the CDR3 is TGCGCCAGCAGCCAGACCTATACAGATACGCAGTATTTT.

This chain joins TRBV4-1 and TRBJ2-7; 9 positions agree with TRBD2. V lost 1 base to trimming and J lost 3 bases; unmatched junction nucleotides: 4. The CDR3 runs to 15 residues. Germline-derived CDR1 and CDR2 are MGHRA and YSYEKL. The CDR3 reads CASSQATSGGYEQYF. DNA for the CDR3: TGCGCCAGCAGCCAAGCGACTAGCGGCGGCTACGAGCAGTACTTC.

The chain joins TRBV2 to TRBJ2-3; 9 bases match TRBD2. The junction had 17 bases not matched to a gene; V was cut back by 10 bases and J by 0 bases. The CDR3 spans 18 residues. Germline V gene data show CDR1 as SNHLY and CDR2 as FYNNEI. CDR3 in DNA: TGTGCCACCCCTTCGGCTGATAGCGGGGGCCTTAGCACAGATACGCAGTATTTT. Translated, it gives CATPSADSGGLSTDTQYF.

The chain recombines TRBV10-3 with TRBJ2-7; 9 nucleotides agree with TRBD2. Per the germline V gene, CDR1 is ENHRY and CDR2 is SYGVKD. The CDR3 length is 16 residues. The V segment lost 6 bases and the J segment 4 bases; nucleotides outside the gene matches: 13. CDR3 sequence (DNA): TGTGCCATCAGAGTGTGGAGTAGCGGGAGATCTTACGAGCAGTACTTC. Amino acids: CAIRVWSSGRSYEQYF.

This clonotype turned up a few times. J is TRBJ2-5 and V is TRBV4-1, with 9 nucleotides matching TRBD2. CDR1 and CDR2 (germline): MGHRA, YSYEKL. V gave up 4 bases and J gave up 2 bases; unmatched junction bases: 5. The CDR3 is 15 residues long. CDR3 sequence reads: CASSRRLADQETQYF. DNA of the CDR3: TGCGCCAGCAGCCGACGACTAGCGGATCAAGAGACCCAGTACTTC.

This clonotype was seen a handful of times. The chain employs TRBV12-3 or TRBV12-4 and TRBJ2-7; the D call may be TRBD1 or TRBD2 (5 bases each). This CDR3 comprises 16 residues. V gave up 6 bases and J gave up 1 base, with 19 bases separating them. The CDR3 here is CASSSRELHWSYEQYF. The CDR3 DNA reads TGTGCCAGCAGCTCCAGGGAGCTCCATTGGTCCTACGAGCAGTACTTC.